This TCR beta chain came from a study of cytomegalovirus exposure and HLA in healthy donors. PCR used 60 Vbeta primers and 13 Jbeta primers. Sequencing was performed with immunoSEQ multiplex PCR; in TCRdb, only in-frame clones are kept and a portion is missing. The top ten hold under 5% of the sample, which has around 180,000 clones, about 80% seen once. CDR3 length: 17 residues. Germline V CDR1 and CDR2: LGHNA, YSLEER. V was pared by 0 bases and J by 2 bases, with 16 bases between. The chain is built from TRBV4-3 and TRBJ2-5; possible D gene TRBD2, 6 bases. The sample was PBMCs. This sequence was found in a man between 18 and 29 years old in good health and CMV-seronegative. The CDR3 is CASSQDWIADGQETQYF. The DNA of the CDR3 is TGCGCCAGCAGCCAAGATTGGATAGCGGATGGGCAAGAGACCCAGTACTTC.